The 19 T cell receptor beta chains in this list originate from one sample, sequenced in a study of naive and memory T cell subsets. Two oligonucleotides, mixed equimolar, formed the beta constant-region primer covering TRBC1 and TRBC2. Nested alpha and beta constant-region primers with the SP2 primer drove four PCR rounds on ligated cDNA. TCRdb ran MiXCR on the UMI-ligation and nested PCR reads and lists one entry per CDR3 protein. Among over 90,000 distinct CDR3 sequences listed, 11% were seen once. Their antigen targets remain unknown. Study observations and caveats: Possibly reflecting memory cells re-expressing CD45RA, a few larger clonotypes occurred in naive repertoires, especially CD8.

The sequenced material came from naive CD4+ T cells from blood. All receptors come from a human donor in good health.

This clonotype was detected ten times or more. This chain joins TRBV7-2 and TRBJ2-7; D gene ambiguous. The V gene's germline CDR1 is SGHTA and CDR2 FQGNSA. CDR3 length: 12 residues. Between the trimmed V and J ends, which lost 5 bases and 5 bases, there was a span of 10 bases. The CDR3 DNA reads as TGTGCCAGCAGCATAGTTGGTCACGAGCAGTACTTC. As protein: CASSIVGHEQYF.

This rearrangement joins TRBV28 to TRBJ2-7; tentatively, D is TRBD1 (6 bases). The germline V gene encodes CDR1 MDHEN and CDR2 SYDVKM. The CDR3 is 12 amino acids. V was trimmed by 7 bases and J by 3 bases, leaving 10 bases between them. The CDR3 coding sequence is TGTGCCAGCATTGACAGGAACTACGAGCAGTACTTC. It codes for CASIDRNYEQYF.

The chain has TRBV29-1 and TRBJ1-3; TRBD1 matches at 7 bases. The germline V gene has CDR1 SQVTM and CDR2 ANQGSEA. This CDR3 is built from 12 residues. J lost 7 bases, V lost 2 bases, and 2 bases had no gene match. The CDR3 sequence is CSVESRGNTIYF. CDR3 in DNA: TGCAGCGTTGAAAGCAGGGGGAACACCATATATTTT.

This clonotype came up a few times. The rearrangement links TRBV12-3 or TRBV12-4 to TRBJ2-5; D may correspond to TRBD1 or TRBD2 (5 bases each). The CDR3 length is 12 residues. The V end was cut by 5 bases, the J end by 4 bases, with 8 bases between. For the CDR3, the DNA is TGTGCCAGCAGTCCGAGGGGAGAGACCCAGTACTTC. Protein product: CASSPRGETQYF.

Notes on this clonotype: Mismatch with germline at one junction end may stem from a read error. This sequence joins TRBV14 and TRBJ2-7; tentatively, D is TRBD1 (6 bases). The length of the CDR3 is 13 residues. Germline CDR1 SGHDN, CDR2 FVKESK. CDR3 sequence (DNA): TGTGCCAGCAGCACAGGGCACCTATACGATCAGTACTTC. Its translation is CASSTGHLYDQYF.

This chain uses TRBV3-1 with TRBJ2-7; TRBD1 matches at 7 bases. This CDR3 has 14 residues. V was clipped by 4 bases and J by 2 bases; unmatched bases: 5. Germline assignment: CDR1 LGHDT and CDR2 YNNKEL (reference sequence). The CDR3 is CASSPDRETYEQYF. As DNA, the CDR3 is TGTGCCAGCAGCCCCGACAGGGAAACCTACGAGCAGTACTTC.

Many counts were recorded for this clonotype. The chain combines TRBV19 with TRBJ2-7; TRBD1 might be the D (5 bases). Germline V gene lookup returns CDR1 LNHDA and CDR2 SQIVND (reference sequence). The CDR3 consists of 14 residues. The ends were cut back, 7 bases at V and 3 bases at J, with 16 bases in the middle. For the CDR3, the DNA is TGTGCCAGTAAGGACATGACAGACAACTACGAGCAGTACTTC. It specifies CASKDMTDNYEQYF.

The rearrangement joins TRBV2 to TRBJ2-3, with D perhaps TRBD1 (6 bases). Trimming shortened V by 4 bases and J by 2 bases, and 16 bases separated the two germline ends. This CDR3 contains 16 residues. Germline CDR1 and CDR2: SNHLY and FYNNEI. For the CDR3, the DNA is TGTGCCAGCAGTGTCCTGACAGGACTTCCCACAGATACGCAGTATTTT. This encodes CASSVLTGLPTDTQYF.

This clonotype was counted between two and nine times. V is TRBV20-1 and J is TRBJ1-1; D is uncertain. This CDR3 spans 11 amino acids. The germline gives CDR1 DFQATT, CDR2 SNEGSKA (reference sequence). V lost 5 bases and J lost 5, with 9 bases in between. CDR3 loop: CSAQIQTEAFF. The CDR3 bases are TGCAGTGCTCAGATACAAACTGAAGCTTTCTTT.

The V gene is TRBV20-1, the J gene TRBJ2-7; D is perhaps TRBD1 (6 bases). This CDR3 has 13 residues. The V end lost 8 bases, the J end lost 3 bases, and 17 bases lay between the germline ends. CDR1 is DFQATT, CDR2 SNEGSKA, per germline (reference sequence). CDR3 bases: TGCAGTTCTACAGGGAGAACTTACTACGAGCAGTACTTC. Its translation: CSSTGRTYYEQYF.

Only a few counts were recorded for this clonotype. V usage is TRBV7-3 and J usage is TRBJ2-3, with a tentative D call TRBD2 (6 bases). The CDR3 totals 14 residues. V gave up 5 bases and J gave up 6 bases, with 15 bases separating them. The V gene's germline CDR1 is SGHTA and CDR2 FQGTGA. The CDR3 nucleotides read TGTGCCAGCAGCCCCGGGGGAGAGTCTGATACGCAGTATTTT. Its translation is CASSPGGESDTQYF.

The chain joins TRBV7-3 to TRBJ1-3; D perhaps matches TRBD1 (5 bases). V lost 5 bases to trimming and J lost 1 base, with 12 bases between them. The V gene's germline CDR1 is SGHTA and CDR2 FQGTGA. CDR3 length: 15 residues. The CDR3 nucleotides read TGTGCCAGCAGCCTAATGGGGGGATCTGGAAACACCATATATTTT. As protein: CASSLMGGSGNTIYF.

This clonotype was recorded at least ten times. The V gene is TRBV15, the J gene TRBJ2-7; the match to TRBD1 covers 10 bases. After removal of 4 bases from V and 5 bases from J, the junction contained 5 bases not matched to a gene. The CDR3 runs 14 residues. Germline lookup yields CDR1 LNHNV and CDR2 YYDKDF (reference sequence). CDR3 region: CATSIPGQGNEQYF. CDR3 nucleotides: TGTGCCACCAGCATCCCGGGACAGGGGAACGAGCAGTACTTC. Combining the CDR3 with reference TRBV15 and TRBJ2-7 gives the whole variable domain DAMVIQNPRYQVTQFGKPVTLSCSQTLNHNVMYWYQQKSSQAPKLLFHYYDKDFNNEADTPDNFQSRRPNTSFCFLDIRSPGLGDTAMYLCATSIPGQGNEQYFGPGTRLTVT.

This rearrangement joins TRBV29-1 to TRBJ1-2, with D perhaps matching TRBD1 (5 bases). CDR1 and CDR2 (germline): SQVTM, ANQGSEA. V shed 4 bases and J shed 2 bases, with 17 bases lying between them. The CDR3 runs to 15 residues. DNA for the CDR3: TGCAGCGTTGCGGACCACGGGGGTCCCAACTATGGCTACACCTTC. Its translation: CSVADHGGPNYGYTF. The variable domain in full, completed from reference TRBV29-1 and TRBJ1-2, reads SAVISQKPSRDICQRGTSLTIQCQVDSQVTMMFWYRQQPGQSLTLIATANQGSEATYESGFVIDKFPISRPNLTFSTLTVSNMSPEDSSIYLCSVADHGGPNYGYTFGSGTRLTVV.

The chain recombines TRBV4-3 with TRBJ1-1; D remains unclear. V gave up 1 base and J gave up 5 bases, with 8 bases separating them. Germline V lookup: CDR1 LGHNA, CDR2 YSLEER. The CDR3 extends over 13 amino acids. The CDR3 nucleotides read TGCGCCAGCAGCCAAGTCTCGGGGACTGAAGCTTTCTTT. It translates to CASSQVSGTEAFF.

In this sample, this clonotype turned up a few times. This sequence joins TRBV2 and TRBJ2-1; D not resolved. The CDR3 has 11 amino acids. V lost 3 bases and J 8 bases, leaving 5 bases between the germline ends. Germline-derived CDR1 and CDR2 are SNHLY and FYNNEI. The CDR3 nucleotides are TGTGCCAGCAGTGAGGCGGATGAGCAGTTCTTC. Its protein product is CASSEADEQFF. The full variable domain, rest sourced from reference TRBV2 and TRBJ2-1, is EPEVTQTPSHQVTQMGQEVILRCVPISNHLYFYWYRQILGQKVEFLVSFYNNEISEKSEIFDDQFSVERPDGSNFTLKIRSTKLEDSAMYFCASSEADEQFFGPGTRLTVL.

The J gene is TRBJ2-7, the V gene TRBV6-1; tentatively, D is TRBD1 or TRBD2 (6 bases each). V lost 11 bases and J lost 0, with 20 bases in between. The CDR3 is 15 residues long. CDR1 and CDR2 (germline): MNHNS, SASEGT. The CDR3 DNA is TGTGCCGCGAACATCGGGGGCCCAAGCTCCTACGAGCAGTACTTC. This translates into CAANIGGPSSYEQYF.

This clonotype was seen more than once but under ten times. This rearrangement joins TRBV5-4 to TRBJ2-1, with a weak D call TRBD2 (5 bases). The CDR3 sequence is 15 residues long. The germline gives CDR1 SGHNT, CDR2 YYREEE (reference sequence). V was clipped by 0 bases and J by 8 bases, with 15 bases between them. The CDR3 DNA reads TGTGCCAGCAGCTTGGCTGCCCACACGAGGGATGAGCAGTTCTTC. Translated, it gives CASSLAAHTRDEQFF. The entire variable domain, with the rest obtained from reference TRBV5-4 and TRBJ2-1, is as follows: ETGVTQSPTHLIKTRGQQVTLRCSSQSGHNTVSWYQQALGQGPQFIFQYYREEENGRGNFPPRFSGLQFPNYSSELNVNALELDDSALYLCASSLAAHTRDEQFFGPGTRLTVL.

This clonotype was picked up many times. The chain combines TRBV20-1 with TRBJ2-1, with TRBD2 matching over 12 bases. Germline lookup yields CDR1 DFQATT and CDR2 SNEGSKA (reference sequence). V trimming: 6 bases; J trimming: 6 bases; junction bases outside the gene matches: 9. This CDR3 comprises 15 residues. The CDR3 DNA sequence: TGCAGTGCGCCTCGACTAGCGGGAGTGGGCAATGAGCAGTTCTTC. Its translation is CSAPRLAGVGNEQFF.